This T cell receptor beta chain was retrieved from a study of breast tumors, draining lymph nodes, adjacent tissues. TCRdb processed the multiplex PCR reads anew with MiXCR; each CDR3 protein has one entry. The table shows over 150,000 distinct CDR3 sequences, with roughly 30% occurring only once. CDR3 length: 12 amino acids. V lost 7 bases and J lost 7, with 7 bases in between. The germline CDR1 and CDR2 sequences are KGHDR and SFDVKD. This clonotype was observed at least ten times. Axillary draining lymph nodes of breast cancer patients supplied the node samples. The TCR sequence derives from a female donor with breast cancer. Some clones in this sample may be carry-over from other donors' samples. The chain employs TRBV24-1 and TRBJ1-6; D is uncertain. The sample consisted of axillary lymph node tissue. The CDR3 nucleotides read TGTGCCACCAGGTCCTGGAATTCACCCCTCCACTTT. This gives the protein CATRSWNSPLHF.